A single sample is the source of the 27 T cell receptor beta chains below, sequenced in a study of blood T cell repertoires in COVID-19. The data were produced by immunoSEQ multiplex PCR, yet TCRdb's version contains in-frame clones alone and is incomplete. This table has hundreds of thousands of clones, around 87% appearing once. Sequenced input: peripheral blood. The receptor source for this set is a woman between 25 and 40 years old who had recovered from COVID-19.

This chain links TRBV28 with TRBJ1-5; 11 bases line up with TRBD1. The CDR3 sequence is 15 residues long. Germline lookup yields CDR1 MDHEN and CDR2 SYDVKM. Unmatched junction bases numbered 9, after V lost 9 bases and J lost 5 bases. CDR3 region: CARDRGRSPHQPQHF. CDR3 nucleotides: TGTGCCAGGGACAGGGGGCGCAGTCCCCATCAGCCCCAGCATTTT. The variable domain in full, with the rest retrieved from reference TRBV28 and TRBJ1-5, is DVKVTQSSRYLVKRTGEKVFLECVQDMDHENMFWYRQDPGLGLRLIYFSYDVKMKEKGDIPEGYSVSREKKERFSLILESASTNQTSMYLCARDRGRSPHQPQHFGDGTRLSIL.

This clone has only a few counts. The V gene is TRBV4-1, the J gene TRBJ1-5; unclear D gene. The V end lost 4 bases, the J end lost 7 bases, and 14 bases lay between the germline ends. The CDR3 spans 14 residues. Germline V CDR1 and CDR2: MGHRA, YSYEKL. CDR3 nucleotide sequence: TGCGCCAGCAGCCGGGCAGCGCCGGGGCAGCCCCAGCATTTT. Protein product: CASSRAAPGQPQHF.

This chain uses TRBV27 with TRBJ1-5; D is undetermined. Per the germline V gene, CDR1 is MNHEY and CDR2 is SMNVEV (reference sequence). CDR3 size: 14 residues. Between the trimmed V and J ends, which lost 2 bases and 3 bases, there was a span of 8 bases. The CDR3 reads CASSLNGYNQPQHF. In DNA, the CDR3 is TGTGCCAGCAGTTTAAACGGGTACAATCAGCCCCAGCATTTT.

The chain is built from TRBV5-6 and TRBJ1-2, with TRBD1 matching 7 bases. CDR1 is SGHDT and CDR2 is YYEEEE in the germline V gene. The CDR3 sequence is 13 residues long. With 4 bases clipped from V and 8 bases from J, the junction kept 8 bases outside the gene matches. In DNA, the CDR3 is TGTGCCAGCAGCGTTATCAGGGGGGCCGGCTACACCTTC. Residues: CASSVIRGAGYTF.

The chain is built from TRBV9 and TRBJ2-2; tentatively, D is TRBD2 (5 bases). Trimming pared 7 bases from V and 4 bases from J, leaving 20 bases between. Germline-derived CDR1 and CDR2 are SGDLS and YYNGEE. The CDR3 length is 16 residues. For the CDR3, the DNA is TGTGCCAGCGGGAGCGTCGTCCAACCCTCCACCGGGGAGCTGTTTTTT. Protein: CASGSVVQPSTGELFF.

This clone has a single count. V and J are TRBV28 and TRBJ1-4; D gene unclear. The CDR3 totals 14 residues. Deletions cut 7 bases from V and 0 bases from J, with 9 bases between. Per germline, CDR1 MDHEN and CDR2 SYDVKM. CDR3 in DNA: TGTGCCAGCACAGAAGTTGCAACTAATGAAAAACTGTTTTTT. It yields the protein CASTEVATNEKLFF.

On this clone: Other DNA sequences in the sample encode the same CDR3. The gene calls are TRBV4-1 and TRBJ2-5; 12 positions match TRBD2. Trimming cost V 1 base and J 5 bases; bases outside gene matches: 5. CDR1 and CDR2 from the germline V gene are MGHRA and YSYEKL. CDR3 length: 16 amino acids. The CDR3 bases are TGCGCCAGCAGCCAAGGCGCTAGCGGGAGGGGGGAGACCCAGTACTTC. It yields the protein CASSQGASGRGETQYF.

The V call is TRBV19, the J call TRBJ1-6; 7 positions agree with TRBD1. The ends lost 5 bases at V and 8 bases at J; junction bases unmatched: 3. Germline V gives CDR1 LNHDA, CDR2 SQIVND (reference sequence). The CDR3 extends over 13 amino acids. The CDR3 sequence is CASSGQGDSPLHF. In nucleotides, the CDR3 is TGTGCCAGTAGTGGCCAGGGGGATTCACCCCTCCACTTT.

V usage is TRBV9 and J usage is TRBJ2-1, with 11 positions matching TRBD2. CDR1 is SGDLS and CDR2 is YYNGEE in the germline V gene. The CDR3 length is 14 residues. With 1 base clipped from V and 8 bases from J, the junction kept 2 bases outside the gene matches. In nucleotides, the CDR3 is TGTGCCAGCAGCGTACTAGCGGGGGGAGATGAGCAGTTCTTC. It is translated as CASSVLAGGDEQFF.

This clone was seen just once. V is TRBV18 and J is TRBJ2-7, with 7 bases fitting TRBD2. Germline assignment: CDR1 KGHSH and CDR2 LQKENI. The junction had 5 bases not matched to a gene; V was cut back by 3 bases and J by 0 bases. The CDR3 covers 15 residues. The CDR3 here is CASSPSGTTSYEQYF. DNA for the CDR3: TGTGCCAGCTCACCTTCCGGGACTACCTCCTACGAGCAGTACTTC.

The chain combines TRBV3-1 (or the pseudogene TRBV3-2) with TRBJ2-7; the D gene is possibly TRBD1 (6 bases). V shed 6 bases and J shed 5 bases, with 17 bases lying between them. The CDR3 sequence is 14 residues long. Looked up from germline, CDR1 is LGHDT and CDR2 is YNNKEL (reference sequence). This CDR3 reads CASRPTGSKDEQYF. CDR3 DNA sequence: TGTGCCAGCAGGCCAACAGGGTCAAAGGACGAGCAGTACTTC.

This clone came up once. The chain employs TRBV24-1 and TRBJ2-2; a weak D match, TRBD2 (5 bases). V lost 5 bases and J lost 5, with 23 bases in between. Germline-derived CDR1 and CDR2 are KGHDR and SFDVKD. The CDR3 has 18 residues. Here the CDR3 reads CATSAIPRLGVGTGELFF. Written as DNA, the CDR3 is TGTGCCACCAGTGCTATTCCCCGACTGGGAGTAGGGACCGGGGAGCTGTTTTTT.

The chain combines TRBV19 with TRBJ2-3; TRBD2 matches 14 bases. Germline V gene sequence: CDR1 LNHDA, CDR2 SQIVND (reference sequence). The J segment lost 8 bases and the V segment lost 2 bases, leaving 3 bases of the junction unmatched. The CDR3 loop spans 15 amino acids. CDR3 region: CASSIKGTSGGTQYF. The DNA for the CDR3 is TGTGCCAGTAGTATAAAGGGGACTAGCGGGGGTACGCAGTATTTT.

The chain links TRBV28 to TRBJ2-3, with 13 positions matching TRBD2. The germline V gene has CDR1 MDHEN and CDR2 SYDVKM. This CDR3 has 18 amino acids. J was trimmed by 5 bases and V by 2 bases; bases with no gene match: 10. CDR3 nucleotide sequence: TGTGCCAGCAGTTTAAGTCTACTAGCGGGAGGGGAGGGAGATACGCAGTATTTT. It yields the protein CASSLSLLAGGEGDTQYF.

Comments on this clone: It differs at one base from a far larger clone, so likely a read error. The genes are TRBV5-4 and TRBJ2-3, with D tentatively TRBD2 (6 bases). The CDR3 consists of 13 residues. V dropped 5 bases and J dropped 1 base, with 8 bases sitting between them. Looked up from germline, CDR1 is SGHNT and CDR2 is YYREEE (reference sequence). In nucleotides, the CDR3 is TGTGCCAGCAGTTCGGGGGGCACAGATACGCAGTATTTT. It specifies CASSSGGTDTQYF.

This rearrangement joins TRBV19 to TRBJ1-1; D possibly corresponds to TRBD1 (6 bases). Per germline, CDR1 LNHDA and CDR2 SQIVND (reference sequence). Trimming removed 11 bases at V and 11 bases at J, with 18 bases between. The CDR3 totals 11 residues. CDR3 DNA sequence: TGTGCCTGTACCCAAGGGGGGGATGCTTTCTTT. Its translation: CACTQGGDAFF.

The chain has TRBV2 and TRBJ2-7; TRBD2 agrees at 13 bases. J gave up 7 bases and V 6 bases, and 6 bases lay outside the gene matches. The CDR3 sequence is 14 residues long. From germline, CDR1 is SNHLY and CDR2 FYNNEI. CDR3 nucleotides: TGTGCCAGCAGGCCGGGACTAGCGGGGTATGAGCAGTACTTC. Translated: CASRPGLAGYEQYF.

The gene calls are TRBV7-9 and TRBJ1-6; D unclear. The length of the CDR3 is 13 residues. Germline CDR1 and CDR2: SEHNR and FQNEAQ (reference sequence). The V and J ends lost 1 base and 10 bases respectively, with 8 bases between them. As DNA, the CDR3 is TGTGCCAGCAGCTTAGGGAGAGGGTCACCCCTCCACTTT. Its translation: CASSLGRGSPLHF.

CDR3 loop: CASSLSTNYGYTF. The DNA for the CDR3 is TGTGCCAGCAGCTTGTCAACTAACTATGGCTACACCTTC. This chain links TRBV5-5 with TRBJ1-2; no firm D call. This CDR3 is built from 13 residues. Deletions cut 1 base from V and 0 bases from J, with 4 bases between. Germline V gives CDR1 SGHKS, CDR2 YYEKEE (reference sequence). The variable domain in full, with the rest retrieved from reference TRBV5-5 and TRBJ1-2, is DAGVTQSPTHLIKTRGQQVTLRCSPISGHKSVSWYQQVLGQGPQFIFQYYEKEERGRGNFPDRFSARQFPNYSSELNVNALLLGDSALYLCASSLSTNYGYTFGSGTRLTVV.

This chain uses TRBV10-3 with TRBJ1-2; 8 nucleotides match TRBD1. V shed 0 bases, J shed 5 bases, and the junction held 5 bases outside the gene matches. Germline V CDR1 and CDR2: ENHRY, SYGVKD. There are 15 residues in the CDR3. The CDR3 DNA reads TGTGCCATCAGTGAGTCCAGGGGGCGCAGTTATGGCTACACCTTC. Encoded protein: CAISESRGRSYGYTF.

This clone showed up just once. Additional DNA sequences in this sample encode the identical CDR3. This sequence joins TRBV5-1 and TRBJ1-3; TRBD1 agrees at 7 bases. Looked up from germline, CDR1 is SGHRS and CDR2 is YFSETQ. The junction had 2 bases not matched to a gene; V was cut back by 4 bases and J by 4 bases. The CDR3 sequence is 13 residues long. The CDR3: CASSLGQGNTIYF. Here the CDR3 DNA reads TGCGCCAGCAGCCTGGGACAGGGAAACACCATATATTTT.

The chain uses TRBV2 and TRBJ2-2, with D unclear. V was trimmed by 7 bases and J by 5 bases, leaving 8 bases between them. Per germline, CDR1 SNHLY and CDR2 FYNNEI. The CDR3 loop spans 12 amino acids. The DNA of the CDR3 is TGTGCCAGCATGGCATGGACCGGGGAGCTGTTTTTT. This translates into CASMAWTGELFF.

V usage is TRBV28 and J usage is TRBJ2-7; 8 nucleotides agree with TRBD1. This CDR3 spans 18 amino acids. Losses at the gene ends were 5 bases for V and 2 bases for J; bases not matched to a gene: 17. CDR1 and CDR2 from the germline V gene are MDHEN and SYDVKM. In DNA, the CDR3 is TGTGCCAGCAGTCCTCACAGGGGGTCTCATAGGGGGACCTACGAGCAGTACTTC. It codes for CASSPHRGSHRGTYEQYF.

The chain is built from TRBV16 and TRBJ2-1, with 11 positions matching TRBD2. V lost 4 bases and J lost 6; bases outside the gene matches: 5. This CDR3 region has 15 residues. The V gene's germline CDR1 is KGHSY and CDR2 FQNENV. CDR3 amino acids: CASSLLAGEINEQFF. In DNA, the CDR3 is TGTGCCAGCAGCCTACTAGCGGGGGAAATCAATGAGCAGTTCTTC.

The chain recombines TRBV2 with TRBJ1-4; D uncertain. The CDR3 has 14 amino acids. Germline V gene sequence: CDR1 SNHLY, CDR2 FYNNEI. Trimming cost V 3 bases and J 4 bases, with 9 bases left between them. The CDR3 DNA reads TGTGCCAGCAGTGAGGGCAGTTATAATGAAAAACTGTTTTTT. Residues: CASSEGSYNEKLFF.

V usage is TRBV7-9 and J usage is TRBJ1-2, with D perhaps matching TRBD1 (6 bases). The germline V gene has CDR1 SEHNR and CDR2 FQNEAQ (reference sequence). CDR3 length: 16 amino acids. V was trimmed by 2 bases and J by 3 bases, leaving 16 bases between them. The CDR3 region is CASSLPIRTAHYGYTF. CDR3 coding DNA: TGTGCCAGCAGCTTACCCATTAGGACAGCTCACTATGGCTACACCTTC.

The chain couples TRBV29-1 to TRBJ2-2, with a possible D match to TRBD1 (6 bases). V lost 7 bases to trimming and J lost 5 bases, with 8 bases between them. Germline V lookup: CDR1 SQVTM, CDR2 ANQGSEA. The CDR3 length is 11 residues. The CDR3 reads CSAGQTGELFF. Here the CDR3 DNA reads TGCAGCGCTGGACAGACCGGGGAGCTGTTTTTT.